This TCR beta chain emerged from a study of T cell changes during pregnancy in multiple sclerosis. The CDR3 extends over 14 amino acids. Germline CDR1 SGHRS, CDR2 YFSETQ. V was trimmed by 4 bases and J by 7 bases, leaving 17 bases between them. The method was immunoSEQ multiplex PCR; TCRdb's version includes in-frame clones alone and lacks a portion of them. This sample has roughly 120,000 clones, with 80% to 95% found just once. The TCR was taken from a female donor with multiple sclerosis, enrolled in a pregnancy study. The genes are TRBV5-1 and TRBJ1-2; no definite D call. Sequencing used peripheral blood, obtained in the third trimester of pregnancy. The CDR3 bases are TGCGCCAGCAGCCCCGGTGGCAGGCTCGTTGGCTACACCTTC. Its translation: CASSPGGRLVGYTF.